What follows are 9 T cell receptor beta chains derived from one specimen sequenced in a study of CD8 T cells in ankylosing spondylitis. MiXCR, applied by TCRdb to the 5' RACE reads, yields one record per CDR3 protein. The sample has 150,000 to 200,000 distinct CDR3 sequences; about 32% are singletons. Sequencing input: synovial fluid, either unsorted or a sorted T cell fraction (not recorded which). The receptors come from a male donor with ankylosing spondylitis.

Only a few counts were recorded for this clonotype. CDR3 coding DNA: TGCGCCAGCAGCCAAGACGGATGGGACTATGGCTACACCTTC. It is translated as CASSQDGWDYGYTF. The chain recombines TRBV4-1 with TRBJ1-2; no clear D gene. The CDR3 is 14 amino acids. V lost 0 bases and J 3 bases, leaving 8 bases between the germline ends. The germline V gene encodes CDR1 MGHRA and CDR2 YSYEKL.

The chain couples TRBV28 to TRBJ1-4, with D perhaps TRBD1 (5 bases). Germline-derived CDR1 and CDR2 are MDHEN and SYDVKM. The CDR3 extends over 14 amino acids. Trimming shortened V by 7 bases and J by 8 bases, and 17 bases separated the two germline ends. CDR3 region: CASTPTGVGEKLFF. The CDR3 DNA follows: TGTGCCAGCACCCCTACGGGGGTAGGAGAAAAACTGTTTTTT.

The V call is TRBV12-2, the J call TRBJ1-5; the table assigns TRBD1, which was not confirmed against the DNA. TRBV12-2 is assigned pseudogene status. This CDR3 is built from 15 residues. CDR3 DNA sequence: TGTGCAAGTCGCTTAGCGAGGGGGGACCGTCAGCCCCAGCATTTT. Protein: CASRLARGDRQPQHF.

The rearrangement links TRBV6-2 or TRBV6-3 to TRBJ2-1; TRBD1 might be the D (7 bases). Germline CDR1 MNHEY, CDR2 SVGEGT. The CDR3 runs 14 residues. V lost 6 bases, J lost 6 bases, and 15 bases lay in between. The chain's CDR3 is CASRPGGPVNEQFF. Written as DNA, the CDR3 is TGTGCCAGCAGGCCAGGGGGGCCGGTCAATGAGCAGTTCTTC.

The chain joins TRBV28 to TRBJ2-1; D might be TRBD1 or TRBD2, each matching 5 bases. Germline values: CDR1 MDHEN, CDR2 SYDVKM. This CDR3 region has 13 residues. Trimming pared 6 bases from V and 5 bases from J, leaving 11 bases between. CDR3 amino acids: CASRGLGDNEQFF. Written as DNA, the CDR3 is TGTGCCAGCAGAGGTCTGGGGGACAATGAGCAGTTCTTC.

The chain recombines TRBV7-8 with TRBJ2-1; no definite D call. The germline V and J ends were trimmed by 4 bases and 9 bases, with 7 bases remaining between them. The CDR3 consists of 11 residues. CDR1 is SGHVS and CDR2 is FQNEAQ in the germline V gene. CDR3 DNA sequence: TGTGCCAGCAGCTCCCTGGGTGAGCAGTTCTTC. Amino acid sequence: CASSSLGEQFF.

This clonotype was observed a few times. The chain has TRBV20-1 and TRBJ1-2, with unresolved D. The CDR3 has 12 residues. Trimming removed 6 bases at V and 1 base at J, with 9 bases between. Germline CDR1 and CDR2: DFQATT and SNEGSKA (reference sequence). CDR3 amino acids: CSAQTVNYGYTF. The CDR3 nucleotides read TGCAGTGCCCAAACAGTTAACTATGGCTACACCTTC.

This chain links TRBV7-3 with TRBJ2-1; perhaps TRBD1 as D (6 bases). The length of the CDR3 is 13 residues. V lost 5 bases and J lost 8, with 13 bases in between. Germline V gives CDR1 SGHTA, CDR2 FQGTGA. The CDR3 nucleotides read TGTGCCAGCAGCCCTGGGGGCTTGGATGAGCAGTTCTTC. It codes for CASSPGGLDEQFF.

This clonotype was observed at least ten times. This chain uses TRBV12-3 or TRBV12-4 with TRBJ1-2; TRBD1 might be the D (6 bases). The CDR3 contains 12 residues. V shed 2 bases and J shed 13 bases, with 14 bases lying between them. CDR3 sequence: CASSLNRESRTF. The CDR3 DNA is TGTGCCAGCAGTTTAAACAGGGAATCGCGCACCTTC.